The 22 T cell receptor beta chains given below trace back to one sample, sequenced in a study of identical twins. TCRdb passed the 5' RACE reads through MiXCR, listing each CDR3 protein once. The sample lists 700,000 or so distinct CDR3 sequences; 8.6% were seen once. The sample was also linked to a second study, of yellow fever vaccine responses in identical twins.

Sequencing was done on a sample of PBMCs. The receptors originated from a young woman in good health.

The chain recombines TRBV5-6 with TRBJ2-7, with a weak D call TRBD2 (5 bases). This CDR3 has 15 amino acids. The ends were cut back, 9 bases at V and 2 bases at J, with 21 bases in the middle. CDR1 is SGHDT and CDR2 is YYEEEE in the germline V gene. The chain's CDR3 is CAIGPGILGPYEQYF. CDR3 bases: TGTGCCATCGGCCCCGGCATACTAGGTCCCTACGAGCAGTACTTC.

This clonotype was picked up many times. J is TRBJ2-1 and V is TRBV2; 7 nucleotides line up with TRBD1. Looked up from germline, CDR1 is SNHLY and CDR2 is FYNNEI. The CDR3 runs to 15 residues. V shed 9 bases, J shed 2 bases, and the junction held 10 bases outside the gene matches. CDR3: CASRQGTGAYNEQFF. The CDR3 nucleotides are TGTGCCAGTAGACAGGGAACGGGTGCCTACAATGAGCAGTTCTTC.

The V and J genes are TRBV4-3 and TRBJ2-7; D is possibly TRBD1 or TRBD2 (5 bases each). CDR3 size: 15 residues. Germline values: CDR1 LGHNA, CDR2 YSLEER. V lost 0 bases to trimming and J lost 3 bases, with 12 bases between them. CDR3 region: CASSQDRWDDYEQYF. CDR3 DNA: TGCGCCAGCAGCCAAGATAGATGGGACGACTACGAGCAGTACTTC.

The sample holds a few counts of this clonotype. The rearrangement links TRBV29-1 to TRBJ2-5; a weak D match, TRBD2 (6 bases). CDR3 length: 14 amino acids. Germline V CDR1 and CDR2: SQVTM, ANQGSEA. V lost 3 bases and J lost 1, with 12 bases in between. The CDR3 loop reads CSVEWAGFQETQYF. The CDR3 DNA is TGCAGCGTTGAGTGGGCGGGATTCCAAGAGACCCAGTACTTC.

This clonotype was observed at least ten times. The chain couples TRBV4-3 to TRBJ2-1; 9 bases line up with TRBD2. Germline V gives CDR1 LGHNA, CDR2 YSLEER. Trimming at V came to 3 bases and at J to 3 bases, leaving 6 bases not matched to a gene. This CDR3 region has 16 residues. The CDR3 protein is CASSQGRLAVYNEQFF. CDR3 DNA: TGCGCCAGCAGCCAGGGGAGACTAGCGGTCTACAATGAGCAGTTCTTC.

This clonotype was detected a few times. The V call is TRBV7-9, the J call TRBJ2-3; D might be TRBD2 (6 bases). The V gene's germline CDR1 is SEHNR and CDR2 FQNEAQ (reference sequence). V lost 5 bases and J 4 bases, leaving 19 bases between the germline ends. The CDR3 covers 16 residues. CDR3 nucleotide sequence: TGTGCCAGCAGCGGGGGGACTTCCGAAGTCCCAGATACGCAGTATTTT. Protein product: CASSGGTSEVPDTQYF.

This clonotype was picked up a small number of times. The genes are TRBV20-1 and TRBJ2-3, with D possibly matching TRBD2 (6 bases). This CDR3 spans 13 amino acids. V was cut by 6 bases and J by 2 bases, with 12 bases left in between. Germline V gene sequence: CDR1 DFQATT, CDR2 SNEGSKA (reference sequence). CDR3 loop: CSAVGGSTDTQYF. The CDR3 nucleotides are TGCAGTGCCGTCGGGGGTTCCACAGATACGCAGTATTTT.

This clonotype showed up many times. V gene TRBV2 combines with J gene TRBJ2-7; perhaps TRBD1 as D (7 bases). The germline CDR1 and CDR2 sequences are SNHLY and FYNNEI. The CDR3 has 13 amino acids. With 3 bases removed from V and 3 bases from J, the gap between germline ends came to 9 bases. This CDR3 reads CASSDRGDYEQYF. Here the CDR3 DNA reads TGTGCCAGCAGTGACAGGGGGGACTACGAGCAGTACTTC.

In this sample, this clonotype turned up once. The chain recombines TRBV7-6 with TRBJ2-1; D unresolved. CDR1 and CDR2 (germline): SGHVS, FNYEAQ. With 5 bases removed from V and 0 bases from J, the gap between germline ends came to 14 bases. This CDR3 region has 16 residues. The CDR3: CASSDSDRSSYNEQFF. The DNA for the CDR3 is TGTGCCAGCAGCGACTCTGACCGGAGCTCCTACAATGAGCAGTTCTTC.

As regards this clonotype: A much larger clone lies a single base off, so this may be a read error. This chain joins TRBV12-3 or TRBV12-4 and TRBJ2-5, with D perhaps assigned TRBD1 or TRBD2 (5 bases each). This CDR3 spans 14 amino acids. V lost 5 bases and J lost 7, with 17 bases in between. The CDR3 region is CASSPRVGERTQYF. The CDR3 DNA reads TGTGCCAGCAGTCCTCGTGTGGGGGAAAGGACCCAGTACTTC.

This sequence joins TRBV2 and TRBJ2-7, with D tentatively TRBD2 (7 bases). CDR1 is SNHLY, CDR2 FYNNEI, per germline. This CDR3 has 15 residues. V lost 7 bases and J lost 0, with 16 bases in between. CDR3 bases: TGTGCCAGCACCCCGAGGGGGGGAGACTCCTACGAGCAGTACTTC. This sequence encodes CASTPRGGDSYEQYF.

This clonotype was detected only a few times. CDR3 in amino acids: CASSRDSVSYNEQFF. CDR3 nucleotides: TGCGCCAGCAGCCGGGATAGCGTCTCCTACAATGAGCAGTTCTTC. This chain links TRBV5-1 with TRBJ2-1; D may be TRBD2 (5 bases). The germline V and J ends were trimmed by 4 bases and 0 bases, with 11 bases remaining between them. The CDR3 consists of 15 residues. Per the germline V gene, CDR1 is SGHRS and CDR2 is YFSETQ.

The rearrangement uses TRBV12-3 or TRBV12-4 and TRBJ1-6; possible D gene TRBD1, 6 bases. The germline V and J ends were trimmed by 7 bases and 6 bases, with 16 bases remaining between them. This CDR3 is 15 amino acids long. The CDR3 DNA reads as TGTGCCAGCACCCCTACAGGGTCGGGTAATTCACCCCTCCACTTT. Translating it yields CASTPTGSGNSPLHF.

This clonotype was found a few times. The chain links TRBV6-5 to TRBJ2-1; TRBD2 matches at 13 bases. This CDR3 comprises 17 residues. V lost 4 bases to trimming and J lost 5 bases; unmatched junction nucleotides: 8. Germline CDR1 MNHEY, CDR2 SVGAGI. CDR3 amino acids: CASSSAGLAGANNEQFF. The CDR3 bases are TGTGCCAGCAGTTCCGCAGGACTAGCGGGAGCTAACAATGAGCAGTTCTTC.

This clonotype was counted ten times or more. The chain joins TRBV4-3 to TRBJ2-1; TRBD1 or TRBD2 may be the D gene (6 bases each). From germline, CDR1 is LGHNA and CDR2 YSLEER. The CDR3 has 16 residues. Trimming cost V 0 bases and J 10 bases, with 19 bases left between them. The CDR3 protein is CASSQERGDPGREQFF. In DNA, the CDR3 is TGCGCCAGCAGCCAAGAGAGGGGGGACCCGGGTAGGGAGCAGTTCTTC.

In this sample, this clonotype turned up a few times. The J gene is TRBJ2-1, the V gene TRBV6-2 or TRBV6-3; 7 bases map to TRBD2. The junction had 14 bases not matched to a gene; V was cut back by 3 bases and J by 9 bases. The germline V gene has CDR1 MNHEY and CDR2 SVGEGT. There are 16 residues in the CDR3. CDR3 loop: CASSYWAGVNGGEQFF. CDR3 DNA: TGTGCCAGCAGTTATTGGGCGGGAGTTAATGGAGGTGAGCAGTTCTTC.

This CDR3 reads CASSLGSGYYGYTF. CDR3 in DNA: TGTGCCAGCAGCTTGGGTTCGGGGTACTATGGCTACACCTTC. This chain uses TRBV5-8 with TRBJ1-2; D gene uncertain. The length of the CDR3 is 14 residues. V was pared by 0 bases and J by 3 bases, with 9 bases between. In germline, CDR1 is SGHTS, CDR2 YDEGEE. Combining the CDR3 with reference TRBV5-8 and TRBJ1-2 gives the whole variable domain EAGVTQSPTHLIKTRGQQATLRCSPISGHTSVYWYQQALGLGLQFLLWYDEGEERNRGNFPPRFSGRQFPNYSSELNVNALELEDSALYLCASSLGSGYYGYTFGSGTRLTVV.

The chain recombines TRBV9 with TRBJ2-4; D gene uncertain. Germline values: CDR1 SGDLS, CDR2 YYNGEE. Trimming removed 0 bases from V and 10 bases from J, with 17 bases in between. This CDR3 has 15 residues. The CDR3 region has the DNA TGTGCCAGCAGCGTAGGGGGTGGAAAGGGAAGAATTCAGTACTTC. It specifies CASSVGGGKGRIQYF.

V usage is TRBV6-5 and J usage is TRBJ1-1; 8 positions match TRBD1. Per the germline V gene, CDR1 is MNHEY and CDR2 is SVGAGI. The length of the CDR3 is 15 residues. With V trimmed by 2 bases and J by 3 bases, 5 bases remained unmatched. CDR3 sequence reads: CASSYSHRGDTEAFF. DNA for the CDR3: TGTGCCAGCAGTTACAGCCACAGGGGGGACACTGAAGCTTTCTTT.

This clonotype turned up a few times. CDR3 sequence: CASSLASGVSSEQFF. The CDR3 nucleotides read TGTGCCAGCAGCTTGGCTAGCGGGGTTTCGAGTGAGCAGTTCTTC. V and J are TRBV5-8 and TRBJ2-1; 9 nucleotides match TRBD2. The germline CDR1 and CDR2 sequences are SGHTS and YDEGEE. Trimming took 0 bases from V and 9 from J; bases not matched to a gene: 7. There are 15 residues in the CDR3.

This CDR3 is CSARTSGGSSYNEQFF. The CDR3 nucleotides read TGCAGTGCCAGGACTAGCGGGGGGTCCTCCTACAATGAGCAGTTCTTC. V usage is TRBV20-1 and J usage is TRBJ2-1; TRBD2 matches at 14 bases. CDR3 length equals 16 residues. The germline V gene has CDR1 DFQATT and CDR2 SNEGSKA (reference sequence). V lost 6 bases and J lost 0; bases outside the gene matches: 4.

This sequence joins TRBV20-1 and TRBJ2-5, with D perhaps matching TRBD1 (7 bases). The germline V gene has CDR1 DFQATT and CDR2 SNEGSKA (reference sequence). The CDR3 contains 14 residues. The germline V and J ends were trimmed by 2 bases and 3 bases, with 13 bases remaining between them. The CDR3 reads CSARMAGGKETQYF. The CDR3, as DNA: TGCAGTGCTAGAATGGCAGGGGGGAAAGAGACCCAGTACTTC.